Described below is a single T cell receptor beta chain sequence and its context. Profiled with immunoSEQ multiplex PCR; TCRdb holds only in-frame clones, not every one. The sample shows 2 million to 3 million clones, 93% of them seen only once. This sample was included in a study of shared clonotypes between healthy human individuals. Every contributor of samples was a Caucasian grown-up residing in Nashville, Tennessee. Material: naive CD4+ T cells from PBMCs. Subset specified: CD45RA+ positively selected. This sequence originates from a man aged 18 to 29 in good health. Some clones in this sample may be carry-over from other donors' samples.

Written as DNA, the CDR3 is TGCGCCAGCAGTCAAGACAGGGCGGTGGTCGGCACTGAAGCTTTCTTT. Its protein is CASSQDRAVVGTEAFF. J is TRBJ1-1 and V is TRBV5-1, with 7 bases that match TRBD1. The CDR3 runs 16 residues. Germline V CDR1 and CDR2: SGHRS, YFSETQ. Unmatched junction bases numbered 14, after V lost 5 bases and J lost 4 bases.